This T cell receptor beta chain originates from a study of blood T cells in healthy people across ages. Trimming took off 6 bases at V and 4 bases at J, with 9 bases between the two ends. Germline V lookup: CDR1 MNHNS, CDR2 SASEGT. The CDR3 spans 12 residues. The study isolated at least 6.5 million PBMCs from each sample. Total RNA, at least 5.5 micrograms per sample, came from PBMCs. Primers used in a second PCR of roughly 7 to 12 cycles were a sample-barcoded 5' primer and a J-beta primer mix. TCRdb processed the 5' RACE reads anew with MiXCR; each CDR3 protein has one entry. The sample contains 870,000 or so distinct CDR3 sequences, 29% of which appear only once. This clonotype was observed a few times.

The TCR sequence derives from a woman of 80 years or more in good health. The sample comprised blood. This sequence joins TRBV6-1 and TRBJ1-2; no firm D call. CDR3 protein: CASREGFYGYTF. CDR3 sequence (DNA): TGTGCCAGCAGGGAGGGATTCTATGGCTACACCTTC.